The 8 T cell receptor beta chains given below trace back to one sample, sequenced in a study of CD8 T cells in ankylosing spondylitis. The antigens these receptors bind are not known. TCRdb re-derived calls from the 5' RACE reads in MiXCR, one entry per CDR3 protein. This table holds about 800,000 distinct CDR3 sequences, about 12% found once. Study-level findings and limits: A TCR beta motif of about 8 highly homologous variants seemed to mark ankylosing spondylitis blood.

Sequenced material: blood, either unsorted or a sorted T cell fraction (not recorded which). The receptors here all came from a male donor with ankylosing spondylitis.

The genes are TRBV4-2 and TRBJ1-1, with a possible D match to TRBD1 (5 bases). Trimming stripped 1 base from V and 11 bases from J, with 8 bases between. CDR3 length equals 11 residues. CDR1 is LGHNA, CDR2 YNFKEQ, per germline. The CDR3 protein is CASSQGQRAFF. As DNA, the CDR3 is TGTGCCAGCAGCCAAGGACAGCGGGCTTTCTTT.

This clonotype was seen repeatedly, ten times or more. The V and J genes are TRBV20-1 and TRBJ2-2, with 7 bases identical to TRBD1. Germline assignment: CDR1 DFQATT and CDR2 SNEGSKA (reference sequence). The CDR3 is 14 amino acids. J gave up 6 bases and V 3 bases, and 7 bases lay outside the gene matches. The DNA for the CDR3 is TGCAGTGCTAGTGCATTTCAGGGGGCCGGGGAGCTGTTTTTT. This gives the protein CSASAFQGAGELFF.

This chain uses TRBV20-1 with TRBJ1-1; perhaps TRBD1 as D (5 bases). V dropped 6 bases and J dropped 9 bases, with 20 bases sitting between them. The CDR3 extends over 13 amino acids. Germline CDR1 is DFQATT and CDR2 is SNEGSKA (reference sequence). Here the CDR3 DNA reads TGCAGTGCAGACATCGGGGACCTTGCCCAAGCTTTCTTT. This gives the protein CSADIGDLAQAFF.

This clonotype was seen many times. V and J are TRBV5-1 and TRBJ1-6, with 8 bases lining up with TRBD1. CDR1 is SGHRS, CDR2 YFSETQ, per germline. This CDR3 spans 15 amino acids. V trimming: 0 bases; J trimming: 9 bases; junction bases outside the gene matches: 5. CDR3 protein: CASSLEGTGVSPLHF. CDR3 nucleotides: TGCGCCAGCAGCTTGGAAGGGACAGGAGTTTCACCCCTCCACTTT.

V usage is TRBV20-1 and J usage is TRBJ1-5, with D unclear. This CDR3 is built from 15 residues. Trimming cost V 6 bases and J 3 bases, with 18 bases left between them. The germline CDR1 and CDR2 sequences are DFQATT and SNEGSKA (reference sequence). CDR3 sequence (DNA): TGCAGTGCCACGAAATCCCCCGGGTCCAATCAGCCCCAGCATTTT. Translation gives CSATKSPGSNQPQHF.

The rearrangement joins TRBV6-2 or TRBV6-3 to TRBJ1-5; 7 bases are shared with TRBD1. The V and J ends lost 7 bases and 4 bases, in that order; junction bases with no gene match: 4. The CDR3 totals 13 residues. The germline CDR1 and CDR2 sequences are MNHEY and SVGEGT. DNA for the CDR3: TGTGCCAGCACCCCCAGGGGGAATCAGCCCCAGCATTTT. As protein: CASTPRGNQPQHF.

J is TRBJ2-1 and V is TRBV20-1; 13 bases line up with TRBD2. The CDR3 sequence is 19 residues long. Germline V gives CDR1 DFQATT, CDR2 SNEGSKA (reference sequence). The V gene end was trimmed by 0 bases and the J gene end by 4 bases; junction bases not matched to a gene: 12. The CDR3 here is CSARDKTSGRSYTYNEQFF. The DNA of the CDR3 is TGCAGTGCTAGAGATAAGACTAGCGGGAGGTCATACACATACAATGAGCAGTTCTTC.

This clonotype showed up just a few times. This sequence joins TRBV20-1 and TRBJ2-3; TRBD2 matches at 7 bases. V was clipped by 4 bases and J by 1 base; unmatched bases: 2. This CDR3 is 13 amino acids long. Germline V gene lookup returns CDR1 DFQATT and CDR2 SNEGSKA (reference sequence). As DNA, the CDR3 is TGCAGTGCTAAGCGGGATGGCACAGATACGCAGTATTTT. This codes for CSAKRDGTDTQYF.